This T cell receptor (beta chain) comes out of a study of blood T cell repertoires in COVID-19. Method: immunoSEQ multiplex PCR; TCRdb's copy keeps in-frame clones and lacks some. This sample has tens of thousands of clones, with approximately 80% found just once. The germline gives CDR1 MNHEY, CDR2 SMNVEV (reference sequence). There are 14 residues in the CDR3. V trimming: 6 bases; J trimming: 2 bases; junction bases outside the gene matches: 6. The TCR comes from a man aged 55 to 69 with acute or convalescent COVID-19. The specimen sequenced was peripheral blood. The rearrangement links TRBV27 to TRBJ1-2, with 7 positions matching TRBD1. CDR3 nucleotides: TGTGCCAGCAGGCCCGGGACAGCAAACTATGGCTACACCTTC. As protein: CASRPGTANYGYTF.